A single sample is the source of the 25 T cell receptor beta chains below, sequenced in a study of blood T cell repertoires in COVID-19. TCRdb's table, derived via immunoSEQ multiplex PCR, lists solely in-frame clones and lacks some. The profile shows 400,000 to 450,000 clones, about 90% of them singletons. Sequenced sample: peripheral blood. The origin of the receptors is a man between 18 and 29 years old with COVID-19, enrolled during active disease.

The rearrangement links TRBV6-5 to TRBJ2-2; 7 bases map to TRBD1. Unmatched junction bases numbered 2, after V lost 2 bases and J lost 5 bases. This CDR3 has 14 amino acids. Germline values: CDR1 MNHEY, CDR2 SVGAGI. The CDR3 loop reads CASSYRGRTGELFF. In DNA, the CDR3 is TGTGCCAGCAGTTACAGGGGGCGGACCGGGGAGCTGTTTTTT.

This chain uses TRBV2 with TRBJ1-1; 7 positions agree with TRBD1. The CDR3 consists of 14 residues. After removal of 8 bases from V and 0 bases from J, the junction contained 6 bases not matched to a gene. Germline CDR1 is SNHLY and CDR2 is FYNNEI. The CDR3 bases are TGTGCCAGCCTACAGGGGCCAATGAACACTGAAGCTTTCTTT. Protein sequence: CASLQGPMNTEAFF.

V usage is TRBV10-3 and J usage is TRBJ2-1, with TRBD2 matching over 13 bases. Per the germline V gene, CDR1 is ENHRY and CDR2 is SYGVKD. The trim removed 4 bases at V and 12 bases at J, leaving 3 bases unmatched. The CDR3 spans 13 residues. CDR3: CAISGLAGGRQFF. Written as DNA, the CDR3 is TGTGCCATCAGTGGACTAGCGGGAGGAAGGCAGTTCTTC.

J is TRBJ1-2 and V is TRBV2; possible D gene TRBD1, 6 bases. Per the germline V gene, CDR1 is SNHLY and CDR2 is FYNNEI. With 6 bases removed from V and 6 bases from J, the gap between germline ends came to 14 bases. The CDR3 contains 13 residues. The CDR3 DNA sequence: TGTGCCAGCAGCGTAGACAGGTCCGATGGCTACACCTTC. Protein product: CASSVDRSDGYTF.

The chain has TRBV5-1 and TRBJ2-5; 7 bases are a match to TRBD1. Germline V gene data show CDR1 as SGHRS and CDR2 as YFSETQ. The trim removed 2 bases at V and 0 bases at J, leaving 4 bases unmatched. The CDR3 loop spans 15 amino acids. The CDR3: CASSLTGEYQETQYF. The CDR3 nucleotides read TGCGCCAGCAGCTTAACAGGGGAGTACCAAGAGACCCAGTACTTC.

The chain combines TRBV14 with TRBJ1-1, with TRBD1 as a possible D gene (6 bases). The CDR3 spans 15 residues. From germline, CDR1 is SGHDN and CDR2 FVKESK. The ends were cut back, 6 bases at V and 0 bases at J, with 14 bases in the middle. The CDR3 region has the DNA TGTGCCAGCAGATACCTCCCAGGGGTGAACACTGAAGCTTTCTTT. This sequence encodes CASRYLPGVNTEAFF.

Notes on this clone: Germline is not matched at one junction end, which may reflect a read error. The V gene is TRBV5-1, the J gene TRBJ2-7; D is ambiguous. The CDR3 is made up of 13 amino acids. The germline gives CDR1 SGHRS, CDR2 YFSETQ. DNA for the CDR3: TGCGCCAGCAGCTTGGACGGAGCCTACGGGCAGTACTTC. It translates to CASSLDGAYGQYF.

The chain uses TRBV28 and TRBJ2-7; 7 nucleotides line up with TRBD1. Germline loops: CDR1 MDHEN, CDR2 SYDVKM. Losses at the gene ends were 1 base for V and 7 bases for J; bases not matched to a gene: 13. The CDR3 covers 16 residues. CDR3 nucleotide sequence: TGTGCCAGCAGTTTATTCCCGGCAGGGGGTATGGATGAGCAGTACTTC. It is translated as CASSLFPAGGMDEQYF.

The V and J genes are TRBV24-1 and TRBJ2-6, with no clear D. Germline loops: CDR1 KGHDR, CDR2 SFDVKD. Trimming pared 6 bases from V and 0 bases from J, leaving 8 bases between. CDR3 length: 15 amino acids. The CDR3 sequence: CATSTAVSGANVLTF. DNA for the CDR3: TGTGCCACCAGTACGGCGGTCTCTGGGGCCAACGTCCTGACTTTC.

This chain uses TRBV2 with TRBJ1-1, with 8 bases fitting TRBD1. The junction had 10 bases not matched to a gene; V was cut back by 10 bases and J by 0 bases. CDR3 length: 15 residues. Germline assignment: CDR1 SNHLY and CDR2 FYNNEI. CDR3 bases: TGTGCCACCCGGTGGACAGGGAATATGAACACTGAAGCTTTCTTT. This encodes CATRWTGNMNTEAFF.

This chain joins TRBV5-4 and TRBJ1-2; 9 nucleotides agree with TRBD1. CDR1 is SGHNT and CDR2 is YYREEE in the germline V gene (reference sequence). The J segment lost 8 bases and the V segment lost 0 bases, leaving 8 bases of the junction unmatched. This CDR3 has 15 residues. CDR3 in amino acids: CASSLEGQGIVGYTF. The CDR3 coding sequence is TGTGCCAGCAGCTTGGAGGGACAGGGTATAGTCGGCTACACCTTC.

This chain connects TRBV2 to TRBJ1-2, with D unresolved. From germline, CDR1 is SNHLY and CDR2 FYNNEI. Trimming shortened V by 7 bases and J by 7 bases, and 16 bases separated the two germline ends. The CDR3 length is 13 residues. Here the CDR3 reads CASTPRFLSGYTF. The CDR3 DNA is TGTGCCAGCACCCCCAGGTTCCTTTCTGGCTACACCTTC.

The J gene is TRBJ2-1, the V gene TRBV2; TRBD2 might be the D (6 bases). CDR1 and CDR2 (germline): SNHLY, FYNNEI. V was cut by 6 bases and J by 7 bases, with 16 bases left in between. The CDR3 is 14 residues long. CDR3 sequence reads: CASSGLRNGNEQFF. The DNA for the CDR3 is TGTGCCAGCAGCGGACTAAGAAACGGTAATGAGCAGTTCTTC.

This chain connects TRBV10-3 to TRBJ1-5, with D possibly TRBD1 on 5 matching bases. Trimming took off 7 bases at V and 0 bases at J, with 13 bases between the two ends. CDR3 length: 15 residues. Germline CDR1 and CDR2: ENHRY and SYGVKD. The CDR3 DNA is TGTGCCATCAAAGCAGGGCCTAATAGCAATCAGCCCCAGCATTTT. Amino acids: CAIKAGPNSNQPQHF.

This rearrangement joins TRBV24-1 to TRBJ2-3, with a tentative D call TRBD1 (5 bases). Trimming stripped 3 bases from V and 5 bases from J, with 14 bases between. In germline, CDR1 is KGHDR, CDR2 SFDVKD. The CDR3 is 15 amino acids. In DNA, the CDR3 is TGTGCCACCAGTGATCCGACAGTAATGGGAGATACGCAGTATTTT. It yields the protein CATSDPTVMGDTQYF.

The rearrangement joins TRBV5-1 to TRBJ2-7; a weak D match, TRBD1 (6 bases). The V end lost 4 bases, the J end lost 5 bases, and 13 bases lay between the germline ends. The CDR3 has 13 residues. Germline CDR1 and CDR2: SGHRS and YFSETQ. DNA for the CDR3: TGCGCCAGCAGCCCGGGGACAACGGACGAGCAGTACTTC. It encodes CASSPGTTDEQYF.

J is TRBJ2-1 and V is TRBV5-1, with 7 bases identical to TRBD1. The V gene's germline CDR1 is SGHRS and CDR2 YFSETQ. The CDR3 is 19 amino acids. Germline trimming cut 5 bases from V and 0 bases from J; bases unmatched to any gene: 17. CDR3 bases: TGCGCCAGCAGGGATGCAGGGGGAGAAAGTTTCTACTCCTACAATGAGCAGTTCTTC. Amino acid sequence: CASRDAGGESFYSYNEQFF.

This sequence joins TRBV29-1 and TRBJ2-1, with a weak D call TRBD2 (6 bases). Per the germline V gene, CDR1 is SQVTM and CDR2 is ANQGSEA. This CDR3 has 11 residues. Trimming cost V 5 bases and J 10 bases, with 12 bases left between them. DNA of the CDR3: TGCAGCGTTACGGCGGGGCGGGAGCAGTTCTTC. Protein: CSVTAGREQFF.

This clone was detected only once. This chain connects TRBV6-2 or TRBV6-3 to TRBJ2-5, with 9 bases identical to TRBD1. The CDR3 has 15 amino acids. In germline, CDR1 is MNHEY, CDR2 SVGEGT. V shed 5 bases, J shed 4 bases, and the junction held 8 bases outside the gene matches. The CDR3: CASSQRQGVGETQYF. Here the CDR3 DNA reads TGTGCCAGCAGTCAACGACAGGGGGTCGGAGAGACCCAGTACTTC.

The chain employs TRBV15 and TRBJ2-7; the match to TRBD1 covers 7 bases. CDR1 and CDR2 from the germline V gene are LNHNV and YYDKDF (reference sequence). Trimming took 9 bases from V and 7 from J; bases not matched to a gene: 12. This CDR3 contains 13 residues. CDR3 nucleotides: TGTGCCACTAGTACAGGGGAACGATGGGAGCAGTACTTC. Translation gives CATSTGERWEQYF.

Comments on this clone: The sample carries other DNA sequences with the same CDR3. The chain combines TRBV9 with TRBJ2-1; tentatively, D is TRBD1 (6 bases). The CDR3 covers 15 residues. Germline CDR1 reads SGDLS; CDR2 reads YYNGEE. Trimming took 0 bases from V and 4 from J, leaving 11 bases between them. CDR3 sequence reads: CASSVGTASYNEQFF. CDR3 sequence (DNA): TGTGCCAGCAGCGTAGGGACAGCTTCTTACAATGAGCAGTTCTTC.

This rearrangement joins TRBV5-1 to TRBJ2-3; TRBD2 agrees at 10 bases. CDR3 length equals 14 residues. Per germline, CDR1 SGHRS and CDR2 YFSETQ. Unmatched junction bases numbered 0, after V lost 1 base and J lost 4 bases. The DNA of the CDR3 is TGCGCCAGCAGCTTGACTAGCGGGGCAGATACGCAGTATTTT. Its translation: CASSLTSGADTQYF.

This chain uses TRBV19 with TRBJ1-1; no definite D call. Germline V CDR1 and CDR2: LNHDA, SQIVND (reference sequence). The CDR3 extends over 15 amino acids. Trimming removed 1 base from V and 5 bases from J, with 14 bases in between. In DNA form, the CDR3 reads TGTGCCAGTAGTATAGCCCCCCCCGGTGCGACTGAAGCTTTCTTT. Its protein product is CASSIAPPGATEAFF.

The chain has TRBV7-8 and TRBJ2-2; 10 bases map to TRBD1. V dropped 1 base and J dropped 6; count of bases not matched to a gene: 8. Germline CDR1 reads SGHVS; CDR2 reads FQNEAQ. This CDR3 has 17 amino acids. Here the CDR3 DNA reads TGTGCCAGCAGCTTAGTTGTTGGGACAGGGGTCCCCGGGGAGCTGTTTTTT. Translating gives CASSLVVGTGVPGELFF.

The chain recombines TRBV29-1 with TRBJ2-1; D is unresolved. The germline CDR1 and CDR2 sequences are SQVTM and ANQGSEA. CDR3 length equals 12 residues. V gave up 4 bases and J gave up 3 bases, with 7 bases separating them. CDR3 amino acids: CSVVGSYNEQFF. CDR3 DNA: TGCAGCGTTGTTGGCAGCTACAATGAGCAGTTCTTC.